This T cell receptor beta chain was retrieved from a study of Ad26.COV2.S vaccination and SARS-CoV-2 variants. TCRdb's table, derived via immunoSEQ multiplex PCR, lists solely in-frame clones and lacks some. Of more than 350,000 clones in the sample, 90% were seen once. Treatment specified: roughly 18 received Ad26.COV2.S at low or high dose, single or two shots; about 5 received placebo; per-sample allocation not given. The samples date from day 63 after the first vaccine or placebo injection. Trimming left V 1 base short and J 5 bases short, with 12 bases between. This CDR3 contains 15 residues. The germline V gene encodes CDR1 LGHNA and CDR2 YNFKEQ.

The source material was peripheral blood, sampled in a trial of Ad26.COV2.S vaccine versus placebo. The sequence came from a person between 18 and 65 years old who received the Ad26.COV2.S COVID-19 vaccine or a placebo. The gene calls are TRBV4-2 and TRBJ1-5, with D possibly being TRBD1 (5 bases). This CDR3 is CASSQVGGEHQPQHF. For the CDR3, the DNA is TGTGCCAGCAGCCAAGTCGGGGGAGAACATCAGCCCCAGCATTTT.